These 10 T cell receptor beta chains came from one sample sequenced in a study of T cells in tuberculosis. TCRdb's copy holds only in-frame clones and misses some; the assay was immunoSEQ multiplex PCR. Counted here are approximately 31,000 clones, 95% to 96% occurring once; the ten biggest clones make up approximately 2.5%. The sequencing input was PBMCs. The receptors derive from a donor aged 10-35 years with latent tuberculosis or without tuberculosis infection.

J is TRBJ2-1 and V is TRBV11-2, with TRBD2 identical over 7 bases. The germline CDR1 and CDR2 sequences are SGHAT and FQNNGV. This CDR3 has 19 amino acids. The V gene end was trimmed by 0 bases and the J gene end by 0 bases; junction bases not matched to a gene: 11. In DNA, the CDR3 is TGTGCCAGCAGCTTAGATAATATGCTAGCGGTAAGCTCCTACAATGAGCAGTTCTTC. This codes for CASSLDNMLAVSSYNEQFF.

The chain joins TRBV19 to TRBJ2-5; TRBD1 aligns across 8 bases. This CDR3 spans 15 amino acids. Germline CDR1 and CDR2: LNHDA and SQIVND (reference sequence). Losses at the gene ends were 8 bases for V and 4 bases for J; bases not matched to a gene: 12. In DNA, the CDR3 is TGTGCCAGTGGGCAGGGGGCGCGGAGGGGAGAGACCCAGTACTTC. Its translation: CASGQGARRGETQYF.

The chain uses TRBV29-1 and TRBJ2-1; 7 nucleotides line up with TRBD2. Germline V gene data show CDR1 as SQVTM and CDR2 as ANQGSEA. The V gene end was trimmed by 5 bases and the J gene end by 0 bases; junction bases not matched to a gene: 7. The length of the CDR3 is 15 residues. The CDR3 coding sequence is TGCAGCGTTCCTAGCGGAAGTAGCTCCTACAATGAGCAGTTCTTC. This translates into CSVPSGSSSYNEQFF.

CDR3 nucleotides: TGTGCCAGCAGCCTACGGGCGCGGGGGGGGTCTTACGAGCAGTACTTC. This encodes CASSLRARGGSYEQYF. The V gene is TRBV7-2, the J gene TRBJ2-7; the match to TRBD2 covers 9 bases. V trimming: 5 bases; J trimming: 4 bases; junction bases outside the gene matches: 12. From germline, CDR1 is SGHTA and CDR2 FQGNSA. The CDR3 totals 16 residues.

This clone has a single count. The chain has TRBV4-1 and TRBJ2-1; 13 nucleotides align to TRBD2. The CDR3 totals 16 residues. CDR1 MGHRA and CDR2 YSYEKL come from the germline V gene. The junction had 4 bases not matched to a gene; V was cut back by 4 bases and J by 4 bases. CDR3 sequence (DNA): TGCGCCAGCAGCCCCGGGACTAGCGGGGCGTACAATGAGCAGTTCTTC. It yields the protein CASSPGTSGAYNEQFF.

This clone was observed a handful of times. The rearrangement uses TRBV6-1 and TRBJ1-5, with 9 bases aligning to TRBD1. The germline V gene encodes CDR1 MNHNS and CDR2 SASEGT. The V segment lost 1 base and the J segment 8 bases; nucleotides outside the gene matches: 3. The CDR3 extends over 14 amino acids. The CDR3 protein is CASSEGQGGKPQHF. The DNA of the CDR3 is TGTGCCAGCAGTGAAGGACAGGGGGGAAAGCCCCAGCATTTT.

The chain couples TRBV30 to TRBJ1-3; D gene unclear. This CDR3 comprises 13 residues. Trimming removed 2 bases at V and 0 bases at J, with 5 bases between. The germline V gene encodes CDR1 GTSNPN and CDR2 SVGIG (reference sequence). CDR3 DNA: TGTGCCTGGAGTCCTAGCTCTGGAAACACCATATATTTT. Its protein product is CAWSPSSGNTIYF.

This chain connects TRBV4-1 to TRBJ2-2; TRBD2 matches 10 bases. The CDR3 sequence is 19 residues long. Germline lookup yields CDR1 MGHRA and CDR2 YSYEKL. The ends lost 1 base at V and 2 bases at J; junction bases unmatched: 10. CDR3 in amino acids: CASSQGVLKREGNTGELFF. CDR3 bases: TGCGCCAGCAGCCAAGGGGTTTTAAAGCGGGAGGGCAACACCGGGGAGCTGTTTTTT.

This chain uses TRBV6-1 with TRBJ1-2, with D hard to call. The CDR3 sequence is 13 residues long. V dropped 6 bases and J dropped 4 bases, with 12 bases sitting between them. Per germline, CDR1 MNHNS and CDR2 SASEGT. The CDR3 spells CASRDAEGYGYTF. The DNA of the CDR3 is TGTGCCAGCAGAGACGCGGAGGGCTATGGCTACACCTTC.

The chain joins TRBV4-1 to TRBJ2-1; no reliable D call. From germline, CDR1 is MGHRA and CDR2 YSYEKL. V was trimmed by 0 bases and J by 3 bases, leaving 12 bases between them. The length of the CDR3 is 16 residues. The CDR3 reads CASSQDGYPGYNEQFF. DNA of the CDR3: TGCGCCAGCAGCCAAGACGGTTACCCAGGCTACAATGAGCAGTTCTTC.